This TCR beta chain stems from a study of blood T cell repertoires in COVID-19. At the level of the study: Samples of COVID-19 (acute and convalescent) were obtained from the United States, Italy and Spain. PBMCs, B-cell-depleted T cells, or T cells provided the cDNA or gDNA that made up the material.

Germline V gene sequence: CDR1 SGHTA, CDR2 FQGTGA. V gave up 4 bases and J gave up 9 bases; unmatched junction bases: 13. The CDR3 totals 16 residues. Study processing details: Estimated nucleated cell counts came from reference gene primer amplification. The protocol was immunoSEQ multiplex PCR, while the TCRdb copy is restricted to in-frame clones and leaves out a portion. The V and J calls and clone size are taken from that table; D and trimming were inferred from the DNA. The sample contains about 140,000 clones, about 85% of which appear only once. V is TRBV7-3 and J is TRBJ2-1, with 9 bases matching TRBD2. The sequence came from a human donor in a cohort sampled during active COVID-19. The sample taken for sequencing was peripheral blood. CDR3 residues: CASSSPIAGAPGEQFF. The CDR3 coding sequence is TGTGCCAGCAGCTCACCTATAGCGGGAGCACCGGGTGAGCAGTTCTTC.